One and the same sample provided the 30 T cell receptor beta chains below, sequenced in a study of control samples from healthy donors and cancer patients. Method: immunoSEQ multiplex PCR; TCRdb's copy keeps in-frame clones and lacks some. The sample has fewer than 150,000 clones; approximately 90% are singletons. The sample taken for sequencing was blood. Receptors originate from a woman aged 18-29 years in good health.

This chain's CDR3 is CASSFGPSADTQYF. The CDR3 nucleotides are TGTGCCAGCAGCTTCGGGCCATCCGCAGATACGCAGTATTTT. The chain uses TRBV5-6 and TRBJ2-3; D remains ambiguous. From germline, CDR1 is SGHDT and CDR2 YYEEEE. The V end was cut by 2 bases, the J end by 4 bases, with 11 bases between. CDR3 length: 14 residues. The variable domain in full, completed from reference TRBV5-6 and TRBJ2-3, reads DAGVTQSPTHLIKTRGQQVTLRCSPKSGHDTVSWYQQALGQGPQFIFQYYEEEERQRGNFPDRFSGHQFPNYSSELNVNALLLGDSALYLCASSFGPSADTQYFGPGTRLTVL.

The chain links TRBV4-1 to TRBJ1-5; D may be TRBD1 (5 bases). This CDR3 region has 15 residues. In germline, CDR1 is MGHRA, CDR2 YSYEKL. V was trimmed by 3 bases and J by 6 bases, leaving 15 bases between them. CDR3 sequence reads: CASSQGPVLPQPQHF. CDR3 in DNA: TGCGCCAGCAGCCAGGGGCCGGTTCTTCCTCAGCCCCAGCATTTT.

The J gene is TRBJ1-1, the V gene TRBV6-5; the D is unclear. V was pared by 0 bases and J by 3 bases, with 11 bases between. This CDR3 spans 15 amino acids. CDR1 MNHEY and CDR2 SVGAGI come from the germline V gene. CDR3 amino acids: CASSYSSLGDTEAFF. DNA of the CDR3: TGTGCCAGCAGTTACTCCTCCCTCGGGGACACTGAAGCTTTCTTT.

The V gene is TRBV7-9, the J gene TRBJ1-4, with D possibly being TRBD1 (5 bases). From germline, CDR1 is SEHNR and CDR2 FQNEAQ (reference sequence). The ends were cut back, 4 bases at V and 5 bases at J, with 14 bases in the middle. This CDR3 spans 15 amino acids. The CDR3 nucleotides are TGTGCCAGCAGCTCGAGCCGGGACCAAAATGAAAAACTGTTTTTT. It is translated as CASSSSRDQNEKLFF.

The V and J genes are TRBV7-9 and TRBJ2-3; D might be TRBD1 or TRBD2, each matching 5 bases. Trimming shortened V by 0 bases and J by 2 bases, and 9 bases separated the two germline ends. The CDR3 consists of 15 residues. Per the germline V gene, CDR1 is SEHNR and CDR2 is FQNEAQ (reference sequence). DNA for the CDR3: TGTGCCAGCAGCTTAGCGGGGGACCTCACAGATACGCAGTATTTT. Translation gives CASSLAGDLTDTQYF. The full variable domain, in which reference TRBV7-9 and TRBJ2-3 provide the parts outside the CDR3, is DTGVSQNPRHKITKRGQNVTFRCDPISEHNRLYWYRQTLGQGPEFLTYFQNEAQLEKSRLLSDRFSAERPKGSFSTLEIQRTEQGDSAMYLCASSLAGDLTDTQYFGPGTRLTVL.

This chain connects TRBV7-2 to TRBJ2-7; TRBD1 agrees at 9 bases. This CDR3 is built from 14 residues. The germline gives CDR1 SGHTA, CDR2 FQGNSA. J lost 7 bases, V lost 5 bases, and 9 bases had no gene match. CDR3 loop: CASSPRQGVWEQYF. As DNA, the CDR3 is TGTGCCAGCAGCCCACGACAGGGGGTTTGGGAGCAGTACTTC.

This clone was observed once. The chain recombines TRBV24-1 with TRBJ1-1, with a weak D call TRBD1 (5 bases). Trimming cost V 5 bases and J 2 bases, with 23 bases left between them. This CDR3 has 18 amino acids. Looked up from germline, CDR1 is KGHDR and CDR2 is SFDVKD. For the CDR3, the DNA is TGTGCCACCAGTGTCCGTGCGGACCGGGTCGGGGGAAACACTGAAGCTTTCTTT. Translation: CATSVRADRVGGNTEAFF.

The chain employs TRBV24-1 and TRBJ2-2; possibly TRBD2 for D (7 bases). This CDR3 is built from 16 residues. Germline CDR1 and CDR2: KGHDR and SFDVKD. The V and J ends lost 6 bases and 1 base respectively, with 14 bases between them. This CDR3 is CATSRGGAKNTGELFF. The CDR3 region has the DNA TGTGCCACCAGTAGGGGGGGGGCAAAGAACACCGGGGAGCTGTTTTTT.

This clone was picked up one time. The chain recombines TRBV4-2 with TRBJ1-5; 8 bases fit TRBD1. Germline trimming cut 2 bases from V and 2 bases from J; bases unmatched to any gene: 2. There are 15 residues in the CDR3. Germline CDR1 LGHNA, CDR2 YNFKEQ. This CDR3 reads CASSQPGQGNQPQHF. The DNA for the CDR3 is TGTGCCAGCAGCCAACCGGGACAGGGCAATCAGCCCCAGCATTTT.

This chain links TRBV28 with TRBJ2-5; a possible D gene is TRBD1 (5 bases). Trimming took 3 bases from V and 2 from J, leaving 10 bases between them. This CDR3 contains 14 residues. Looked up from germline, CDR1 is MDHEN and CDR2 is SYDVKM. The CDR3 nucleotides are TGTGCCAGCAGTTTGTGGCAGGGACAAGAGACCCAGTACTTC. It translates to CASSLWQGQETQYF.

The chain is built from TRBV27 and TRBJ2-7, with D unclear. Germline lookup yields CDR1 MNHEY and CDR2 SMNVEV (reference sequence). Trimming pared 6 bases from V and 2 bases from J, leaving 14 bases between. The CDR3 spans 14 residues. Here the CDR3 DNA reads TGTGCCAGCAGCCCCCTCAACTATGCCTACGAGCAGTACTTC. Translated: CASSPLNYAYEQYF.

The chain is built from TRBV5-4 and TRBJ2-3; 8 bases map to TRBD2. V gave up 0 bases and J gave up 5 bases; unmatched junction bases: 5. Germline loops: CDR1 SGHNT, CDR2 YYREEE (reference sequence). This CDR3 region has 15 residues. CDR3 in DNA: TGTGCCAGCAGCTTGGCCGGCGCGGGGGGAGATACGCAGTATTTT. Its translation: CASSLAGAGGDTQYF.

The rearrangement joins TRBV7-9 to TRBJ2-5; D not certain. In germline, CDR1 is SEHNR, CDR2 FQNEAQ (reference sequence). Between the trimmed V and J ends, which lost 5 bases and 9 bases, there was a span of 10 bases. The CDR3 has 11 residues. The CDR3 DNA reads TGTGCCAGCAGCAAGACCGACGCCCAGTACTTC. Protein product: CASSKTDAQYF. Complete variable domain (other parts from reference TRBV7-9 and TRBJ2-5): DTGVSQNPRHKITKRGQNVTFRCDPISEHNRLYWYRQTLGQGPEFLTYFQNEAQLEKSRLLSDRFSAERPKGSFSTLEIQRTEQGDSAMYLCASSKTDAQYFGPGTRLLVL.

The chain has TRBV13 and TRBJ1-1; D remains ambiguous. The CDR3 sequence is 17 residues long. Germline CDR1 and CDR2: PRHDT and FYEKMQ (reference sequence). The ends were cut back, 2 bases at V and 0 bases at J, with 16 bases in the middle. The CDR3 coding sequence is TGTGCCAGCAGCTTACGAAAGGCCCAAATCATGAACACTGAAGCTTTCTTT. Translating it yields CASSLRKAQIMNTEAFF. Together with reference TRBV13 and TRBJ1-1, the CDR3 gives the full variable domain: AAGVIQSPRHLIKEKRETATLKCYPIPRHDTVYWYQQGPGQDPQFLISFYEKMQSDKGSIPDRFSAQQFSDYHSELNMSSLELGDSALYFCASSLRKAQIMNTEAFFGQGTRLTVV.

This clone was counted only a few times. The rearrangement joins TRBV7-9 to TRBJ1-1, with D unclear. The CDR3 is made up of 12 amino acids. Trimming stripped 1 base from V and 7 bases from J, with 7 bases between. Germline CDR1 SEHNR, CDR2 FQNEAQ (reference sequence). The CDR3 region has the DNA TGTGCCAGCAGCTTAGGCAGCCTTGAAGCTTTCTTT. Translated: CASSLGSLEAFF.

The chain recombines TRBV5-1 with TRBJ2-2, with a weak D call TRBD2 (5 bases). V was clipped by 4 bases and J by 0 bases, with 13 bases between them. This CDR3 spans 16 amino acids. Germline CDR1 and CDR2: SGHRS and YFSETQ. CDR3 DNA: TGCGCCAGCAGCCCGTTAAGCGGTGCGAACACCGGGGAGCTGTTTTTT. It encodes CASSPLSGANTGELFF. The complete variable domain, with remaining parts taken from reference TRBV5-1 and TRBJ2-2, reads KAGVTQTPRYLIKTRGQQVTLSCSPISGHRSVSWYQQTPGQGLQFLFEYFSETQRNKGNFPGRFSGRQFSNSRSEMNVSTLELGDSALYLCASSPLSGANTGELFFGEGSRLTVL.

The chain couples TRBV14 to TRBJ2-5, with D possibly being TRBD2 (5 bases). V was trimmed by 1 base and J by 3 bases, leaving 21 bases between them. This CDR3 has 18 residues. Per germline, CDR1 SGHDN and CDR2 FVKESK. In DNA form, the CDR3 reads TGTGCCAGCAGCCAAGGACTCGGCGGGTGGTCGGGTGAAGAGACCCAGTACTTC. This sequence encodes CASSQGLGGWSGEETQYF.

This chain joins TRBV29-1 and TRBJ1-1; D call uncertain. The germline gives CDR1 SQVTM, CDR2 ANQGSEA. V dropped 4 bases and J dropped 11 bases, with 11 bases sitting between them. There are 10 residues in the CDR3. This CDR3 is CSVASVKAFF. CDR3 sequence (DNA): TGCAGCGTTGCGTCGGTGAAGGCTTTCTTT. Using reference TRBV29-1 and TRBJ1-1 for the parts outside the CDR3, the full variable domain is SAVISQKPSRDICQRGTSLTIQCQVDSQVTMMFWYRQQPGQSLTLIATANQGSEATYESGFVIDKFPISRPNLTFSTLTVSNMSPEDSSIYLCSVASVKAFFGQGTRLTVV.

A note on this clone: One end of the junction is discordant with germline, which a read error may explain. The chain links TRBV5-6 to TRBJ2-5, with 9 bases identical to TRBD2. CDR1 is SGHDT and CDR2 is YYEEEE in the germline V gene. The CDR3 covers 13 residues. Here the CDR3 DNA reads TGTGCCAGCAGCTTGCTTAGCGGGGGATTGTCGGACTTC. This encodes CASSLLSGGLSDF.

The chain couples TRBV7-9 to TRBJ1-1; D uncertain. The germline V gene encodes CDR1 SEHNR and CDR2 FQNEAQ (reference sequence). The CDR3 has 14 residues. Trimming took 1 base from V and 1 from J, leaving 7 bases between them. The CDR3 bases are TGTGCCAGCAGCTTAGACAAGAAGAACACTGAAGCTTTCTTT. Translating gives CASSLDKKNTEAFF.

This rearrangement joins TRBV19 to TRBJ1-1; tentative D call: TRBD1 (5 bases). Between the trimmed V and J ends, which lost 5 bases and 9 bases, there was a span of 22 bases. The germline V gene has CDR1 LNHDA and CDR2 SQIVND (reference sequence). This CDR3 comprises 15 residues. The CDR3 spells CASSSYPTDPPQAFF. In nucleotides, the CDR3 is TGTGCCAGTAGTTCCTACCCGACAGACCCTCCTCAAGCTTTCTTT.

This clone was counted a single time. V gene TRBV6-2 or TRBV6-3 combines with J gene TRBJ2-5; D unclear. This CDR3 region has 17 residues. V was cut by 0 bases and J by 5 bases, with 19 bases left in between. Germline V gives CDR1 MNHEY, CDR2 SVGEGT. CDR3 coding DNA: TGTGCCAGCAGTTACTCGACGCAGGCCACTCTGCGGGAGACCCAGTACTTC. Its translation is CASSYSTQATLRETQYF.

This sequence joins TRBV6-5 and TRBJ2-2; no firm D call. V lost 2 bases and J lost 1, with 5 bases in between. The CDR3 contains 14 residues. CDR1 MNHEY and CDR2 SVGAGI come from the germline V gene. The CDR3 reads CASSYRVNTGELFF. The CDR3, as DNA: TGTGCCAGCAGTTACAGGGTGAACACCGGGGAGCTGTTTTTT.

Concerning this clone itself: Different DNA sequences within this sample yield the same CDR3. CDR3 sequence (DNA): TGCGCCAGCAGCAAAGGGACAGGGGGCTATGGCTACACCTTC. As protein: CASSKGTGGYGYTF. The V call is TRBV5-1, the J call TRBJ1-2; 11 positions match TRBD1. CDR3 size: 14 residues. J lost 4 bases, V lost 4 bases, and 3 bases had no gene match. Germline values: CDR1 SGHRS, CDR2 YFSETQ.

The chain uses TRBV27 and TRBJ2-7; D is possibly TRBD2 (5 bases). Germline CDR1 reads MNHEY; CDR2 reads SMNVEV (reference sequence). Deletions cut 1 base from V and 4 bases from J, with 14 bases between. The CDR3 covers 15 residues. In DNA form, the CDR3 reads TGTGCCAGCAGTTTATACGGAACTAGTAAGTACGAGCAGTACTTC. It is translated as CASSLYGTSKYEQYF.

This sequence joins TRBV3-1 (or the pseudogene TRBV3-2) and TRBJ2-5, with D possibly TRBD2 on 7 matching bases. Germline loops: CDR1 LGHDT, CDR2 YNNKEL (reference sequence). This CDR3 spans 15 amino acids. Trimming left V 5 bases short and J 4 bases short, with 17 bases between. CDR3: CASSRGGRRAETQYF. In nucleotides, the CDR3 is TGTGCCAGCAGCAGGGGGGGCAGGCGAGCAGAGACCCAGTACTTC.

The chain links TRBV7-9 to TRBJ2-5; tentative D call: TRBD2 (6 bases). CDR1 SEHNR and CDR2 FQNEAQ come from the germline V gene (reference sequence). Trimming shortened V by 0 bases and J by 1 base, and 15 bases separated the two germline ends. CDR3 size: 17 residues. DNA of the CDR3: TGTGCCAGCAGCTTAGCGGGAGGTTTTGTGACCCAAGAGACCCAGTACTTC. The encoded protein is CASSLAGGFVTQETQYF.

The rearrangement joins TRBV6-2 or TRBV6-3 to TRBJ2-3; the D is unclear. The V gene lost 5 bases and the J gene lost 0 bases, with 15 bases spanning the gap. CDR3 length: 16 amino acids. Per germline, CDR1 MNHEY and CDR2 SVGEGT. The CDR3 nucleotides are TGTGCCAGCAGTAAAGGTTCCTCCCCTAGCACAGATACGCAGTATTTT. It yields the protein CASSKGSSPSTDTQYF.

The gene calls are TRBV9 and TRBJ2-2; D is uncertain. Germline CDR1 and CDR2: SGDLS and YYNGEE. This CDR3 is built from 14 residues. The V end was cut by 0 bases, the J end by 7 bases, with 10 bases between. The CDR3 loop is CASSVGGNSGELFF. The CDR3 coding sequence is TGTGCCAGCAGCGTAGGTGGGAATAGCGGGGAGCTGTTTTTT.

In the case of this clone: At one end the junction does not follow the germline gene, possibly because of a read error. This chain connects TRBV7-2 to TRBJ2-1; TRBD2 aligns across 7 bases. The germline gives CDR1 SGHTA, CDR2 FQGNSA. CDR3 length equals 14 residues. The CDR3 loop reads CASSARRDYNGQFF. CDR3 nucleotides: TGTGCCAGCAGCGCTAGGCGGGACTACAATGGGCAGTTCTTC.